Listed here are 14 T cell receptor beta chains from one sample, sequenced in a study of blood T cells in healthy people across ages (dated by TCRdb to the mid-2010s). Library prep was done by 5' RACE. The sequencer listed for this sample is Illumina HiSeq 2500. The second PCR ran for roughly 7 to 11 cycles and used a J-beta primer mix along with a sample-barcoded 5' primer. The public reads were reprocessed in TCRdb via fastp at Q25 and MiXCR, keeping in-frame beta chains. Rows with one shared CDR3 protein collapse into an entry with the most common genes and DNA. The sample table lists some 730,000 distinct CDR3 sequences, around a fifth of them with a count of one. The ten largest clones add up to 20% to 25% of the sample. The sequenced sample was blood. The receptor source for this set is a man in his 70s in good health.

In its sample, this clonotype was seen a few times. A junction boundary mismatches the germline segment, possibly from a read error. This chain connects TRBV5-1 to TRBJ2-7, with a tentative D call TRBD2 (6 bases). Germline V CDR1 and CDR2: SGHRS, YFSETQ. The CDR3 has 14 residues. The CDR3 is CASSWRGPQYGQYF. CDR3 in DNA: TGCGCCAGCAGCTGGAGGGGACCCCAATACGGGCAGTACTTC. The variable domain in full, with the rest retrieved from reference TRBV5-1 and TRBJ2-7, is KAGVTQTPRYLIKTRGQQVTLSCSPISGHRSVSWYQQTPGQGLQFLFEYFSETQRNKGNFPGRFSGRQFSNSRSEMNVSTLELGDSALYLCASSWRGPQYGQYFGPGTRLTVT.

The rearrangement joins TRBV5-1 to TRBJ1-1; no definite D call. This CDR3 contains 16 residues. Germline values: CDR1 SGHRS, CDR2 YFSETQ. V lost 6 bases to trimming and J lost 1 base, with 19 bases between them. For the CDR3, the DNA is TGCGCCAGCAACTCCGGAAGGCCCCTGGGGAACACTGAAGCTTTCTTT. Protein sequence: CASNSGRPLGNTEAFF.

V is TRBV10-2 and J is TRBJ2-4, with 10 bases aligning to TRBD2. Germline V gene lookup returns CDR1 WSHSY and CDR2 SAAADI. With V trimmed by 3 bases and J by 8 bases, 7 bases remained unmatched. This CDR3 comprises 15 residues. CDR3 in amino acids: CASSEGAGGSHIQYF. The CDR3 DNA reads TGCGCCAGCAGTGAAGGAGCGGGGGGGTCCCACATTCAGTACTTC.

DNA for the CDR3: TGTGCCAGCAGTTACTCTGAGACTAGCGGGGACACGCAGTATTTT. This gives the protein CASSYSETSGDTQYF. The chain couples TRBV6-2 or TRBV6-3 to TRBJ2-3; TRBD2 matches 11 bases. J was trimmed by 9 bases and V by 0 bases; bases with no gene match: 5. This CDR3 spans 15 amino acids. Germline CDR1 and CDR2: MNHEY and SVGEGT.

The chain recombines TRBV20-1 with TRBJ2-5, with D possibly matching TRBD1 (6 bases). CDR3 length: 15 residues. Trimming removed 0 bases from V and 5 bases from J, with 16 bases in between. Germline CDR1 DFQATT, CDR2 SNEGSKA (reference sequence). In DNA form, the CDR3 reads TGCAGTGCTAGAGACACACAGGGTCGGAGGGAGACCCAGTACTTC. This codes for CSARDTQGRRETQYF.

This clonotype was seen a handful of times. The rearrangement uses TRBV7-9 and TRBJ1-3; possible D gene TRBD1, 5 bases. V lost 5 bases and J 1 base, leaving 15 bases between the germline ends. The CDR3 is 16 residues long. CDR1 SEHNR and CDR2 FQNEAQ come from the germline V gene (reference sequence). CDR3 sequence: CASSPLREGSGNTIYF. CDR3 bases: TGTGCCAGCAGCCCCCTAAGGGAGGGGTCTGGAAACACCATATATTTT. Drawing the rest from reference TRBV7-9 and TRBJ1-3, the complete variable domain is DTGVSQNPRHKITKRGQNVTFRCDPISEHNRLYWYRQTLGQGPEFLTYFQNEAQLEKSRLLSDRFSAERPKGSFSTLEIQRTEQGDSAMYLCASSPLREGSGNTIYFGEGSWLTVV.

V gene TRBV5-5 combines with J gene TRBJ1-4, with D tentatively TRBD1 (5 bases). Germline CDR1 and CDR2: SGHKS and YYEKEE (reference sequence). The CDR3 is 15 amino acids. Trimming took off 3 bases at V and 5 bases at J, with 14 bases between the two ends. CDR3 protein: CASSSEGWGNEKLFF. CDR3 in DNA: TGTGCCAGCAGCTCGGAGGGTTGGGGCAATGAAAAACTGTTTTTT.

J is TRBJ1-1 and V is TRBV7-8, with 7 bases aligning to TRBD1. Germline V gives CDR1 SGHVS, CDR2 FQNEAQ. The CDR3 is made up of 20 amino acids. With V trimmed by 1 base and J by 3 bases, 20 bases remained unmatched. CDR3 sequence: CASSLGPGRRRGPMYTEAFF. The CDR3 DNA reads TGTGCCAGCAGCTTAGGGCCCGGACGCCGGAGGGGGCCGATGTACACTGAAGCTTTCTTT. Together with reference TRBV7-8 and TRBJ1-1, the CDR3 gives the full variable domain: GAGVSQSPRYKVAKRGQDVALRCDPISGHVSLFWYQQALGQGPEFLTYFQNEAQLDKSGLPSDRFFAERPEGSVSTLKIQRTQQEDSAVYLCASSLGPGRRRGPMYTEAFFGQGTRLTVV.

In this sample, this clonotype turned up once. CDR3 protein: CASSTRDWAYEQYF. CDR3 nucleotide sequence: TGTGCCAGCAGCACTCGGGACTGGGCCTACGAGCAGTACTTC. This chain uses TRBV7-8 with TRBJ2-7, with D possibly matching TRBD2 (6 bases). In germline, CDR1 is SGHVS, CDR2 FQNEAQ. The CDR3 contains 14 residues. V was shortened by 5 bases and J by 2 bases, with 13 bases between the two germline ends.

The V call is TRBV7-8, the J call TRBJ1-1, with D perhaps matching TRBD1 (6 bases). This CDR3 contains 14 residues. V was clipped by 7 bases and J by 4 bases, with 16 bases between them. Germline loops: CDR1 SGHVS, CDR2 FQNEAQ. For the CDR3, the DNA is TGTGCCAGCAAGGGGGGCACTCCCGGCACTGAAGCTTTCTTT. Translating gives CASKGGTPGTEAFF.

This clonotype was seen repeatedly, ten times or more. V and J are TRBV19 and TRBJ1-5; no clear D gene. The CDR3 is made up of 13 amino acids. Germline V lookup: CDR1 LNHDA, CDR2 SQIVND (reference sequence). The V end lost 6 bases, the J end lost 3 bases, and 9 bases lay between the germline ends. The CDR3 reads CASRNSFNQPQHF. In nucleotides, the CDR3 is TGTGCCAGTAGGAATTCTTTCAATCAGCCCCAGCATTTT.

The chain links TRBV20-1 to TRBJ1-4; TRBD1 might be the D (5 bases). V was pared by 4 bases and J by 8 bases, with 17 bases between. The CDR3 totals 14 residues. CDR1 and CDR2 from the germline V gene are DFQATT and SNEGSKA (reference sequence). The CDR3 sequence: CSATPGGVGEKLFF. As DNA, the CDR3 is TGCAGTGCTACCCCCGGGGGGGTTGGGGAAAAACTGTTTTTT.

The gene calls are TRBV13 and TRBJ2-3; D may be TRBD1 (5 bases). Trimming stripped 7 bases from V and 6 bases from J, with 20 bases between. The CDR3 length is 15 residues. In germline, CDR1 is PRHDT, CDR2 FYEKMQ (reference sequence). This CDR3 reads CASTGRRGLTDTQYF. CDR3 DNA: TGTGCCAGCACCGGACGAAGGGGTTTGACGGATACGCAGTATTTT.

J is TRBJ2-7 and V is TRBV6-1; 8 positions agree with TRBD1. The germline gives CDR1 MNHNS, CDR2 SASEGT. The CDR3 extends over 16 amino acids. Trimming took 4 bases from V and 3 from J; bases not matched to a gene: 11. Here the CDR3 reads CASSVLMGTGNYEQYF. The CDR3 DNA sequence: TGTGCCAGCAGTGTTTTGATGGGGACAGGTAACTACGAGCAGTACTTC.